These T cell receptor beta chains were read from a single sample in a study of Ad26.COV2.S vaccination and SARS-CoV-2 variants. This table comes from immunoSEQ multiplex PCR, and its TCRdb copy is limited to in-frame clones, with some not included. Of around 300,000 clones in the sample, 75% to 90% were seen once. This specimen consisted of peripheral blood, obtained in a trial of Ad26.COV2.S vaccine versus placebo. Every receptor here comes from a person aged 18-60 years who received the Ad26.COV2.S COVID-19 vaccine or a placebo. CDR3s include the opening cysteine and the closing phenylalanine or tryptophan. Fields, in order: clone size, D gene, J gene, V gene, CDR3 protein, CDR3 DNA. D genes are given only for firm matches. Rows may omit the clone size; those that give it use once, few, many or a size class.

clone_size: .; d_call: TRBD1; j_call: TRBJ2-1; v_call: TRBV28; cdr3_aa: CASSSTGQGDEQFF; cdr3_nt: TGTGCCAGCAGTTCGACAGGACAGGGCGACGAGCAGTTCTTC
clone_size: .; d_call: TRBD2; j_call: TRBJ2-3; v_call: TRBV24-1; cdr3_aa: CATSDTGLAGTDTQYF; cdr3_nt: TGTGCCACCAGTGATACGGGACTAGCGGGCACAGATACGCAGTATTTT
clone_size: few; d_call: .; j_call: TRBJ2-7; v_call: TRBV6-5; cdr3_aa: CASNPATTYEQYF; cdr3_nt: TGTGCCAGCAACCCCGCGACTACCTACGAGCAGTACTTC
clone_size: .; d_call: .; j_call: TRBJ1-2; v_call: TRBV5-1; cdr3_aa: CASSFDRKDGYTF; cdr3_nt: TGCGCCAGCAGCTTCGACAGGAAAGATGGCTACACCTTC
clone_size: .; d_call: .; j_call: TRBJ1-2; v_call: TRBV10-3; cdr3_aa: CAIRAPGDIYGYTF; cdr3_nt: TGTGCCATCAGGGCCCCGGGGGACATCTATGGCTACACCTTC
clone_size: .; d_call: .; j_call: TRBJ1-2; v_call: TRBV24-1; cdr3_aa: CATSPGGAQGYTF; cdr3_nt: TGTGCCACCAGTCCTGGAGGGGCGCAGGGCTACACCTTC
clone_size: few; d_call: TRBD1; j_call: TRBJ2-1; v_call: TRBV4-2; cdr3_aa: CASSQSDRASFYNEQFF; cdr3_nt: TGTGCCAGCAGCCAGTCGGACAGGGCGAGCTTCTACAATGAGCAGTTCTTC
clone_size: once; d_call: .; j_call: TRBJ2-7; v_call: TRBV5-5; cdr3_aa: CASIPSNKGQNEQYF; cdr3_nt: TGTGCCAGCATTCCCTCGAATAAGGGGCAGAACGAGCAGTACTTC
clone_size: .; d_call: .; j_call: TRBJ2-2; v_call: TRBV25-1; cdr3_aa: CASSSPLSNTGELFF; cdr3_nt: TGTGCCAGCAGTTCCCCGTTGAGTAACACCGGGGAGCTGTTTTTT
clone_size: once; d_call: .; j_call: TRBJ2-1; v_call: TRBV5-1; cdr3_aa: CASSLRVSSYNEQFF; cdr3_nt: TGCGCCAGCAGCCTCAGGGTTAGCTCCTACAATGAGCAGTTCTTC
clone_size: .; d_call: TRBD1; j_call: TRBJ2-7; v_call: TRBV20-1; cdr3_aa: CSASPQGAYEQYF; cdr3_nt: TGCAGTGCTAGTCCCCAGGGGGCCTACGAGCAGTACTTC
clone_size: few; d_call: .; j_call: TRBJ1-3; v_call: TRBV28; cdr3_aa: CASTTGSVGNTIYF; cdr3_nt: TGTGCCAGCACCACAGGGTCGGTAGGAAACACCATATATTTT
clone_size: .; d_call: TRBD1; j_call: TRBJ1-2; v_call: TRBV18; cdr3_aa: CASSPTGGINYGYTF; cdr3_nt: TGTGCCAGCTCACCGACAGGGGGCATTAACTATGGCTACACCTTC
clone_size: .; d_call: .; j_call: TRBJ2-3; v_call: TRBV9; cdr3_aa: CASSVDTGTDTQYF; cdr3_nt: TGTGCCAGCAGCGTAGATACTGGAACAGATACGCAGTATTTT
clone_size: .; d_call: TRBD2; j_call: TRBJ2-2; v_call: TRBV5-6; cdr3_aa: CASSLGASGRMYTGELFF; cdr3_nt: TGTGCCAGCAGCTTGGGGGCCAGCGGGAGAATGTACACCGGGGAGCTGTTTTTT
clone_size: .; d_call: .; j_call: TRBJ2-7; v_call: TRBV19; cdr3_aa: CASSTGSHEQYF; cdr3_nt: TGTGCCAGTAGTACAGGGAGCCACGAGCAGTACTTC
clone_size: .; d_call: .; j_call: TRBJ1-2; v_call: TRBV2; cdr3_aa: CASSDIGERGGYTF; cdr3_nt: TGTGCCAGCAGTGATATTGGGGAAAGAGGTGGCTACACCTTC
clone_size: .; d_call: .; j_call: TRBJ2-3; v_call: TRBV24-1; cdr3_aa: CATSDYRAKDTQYF; cdr3_nt: TGTGCCACCAGTGATTACCGGGCCAAAGATACGCAGTATTTT
clone_size: .; d_call: .; j_call: TRBJ1-4; v_call: TRBV28; cdr3_aa: CASSFDNPTGDLF; cdr3_nt: TGTGCCAGCAGTTTCGACAACCCGACAGGAGACCTTTTT
clone_size: .; d_call: .; j_call: TRBJ2-7; v_call: TRBV11-2; cdr3_aa: CASSLDGYEQYF; cdr3_nt: TGTGCCAGCAGCCTCGACGGCTACGAGCAGTACTTC
clone_size: .; d_call: TRBD2; j_call: TRBJ2-3; v_call: TRBV3-1/TRBV3-2; cdr3_aa: CASSQVASGGAEGDTQYF; cdr3_nt: TGTGCCAGCAGCCAAGTGGCGAGCGGGGGGGCCGAAGGAGATACGCAGTATTTT
clone_size: .; d_call: .; j_call: TRBJ2-3; v_call: TRBV6-6; cdr3_aa: CASSYERGAGDTQYF; cdr3_nt: TGTGCCAGCAGTTACGAGAGGGGGGCCGGGGATACGCAGTATTTT
clone_size: many; d_call: .; j_call: TRBJ1-1; v_call: TRBV5-6; cdr3_aa: CASSIAGGLMNTEAFF; cdr3_nt: TGTGCCAGCAGCATAGCCGGGGGATTAATGAACACTGAAGCTTTCTTT
clone_size: .; d_call: .; j_call: TRBJ2-5; v_call: TRBV6-5; cdr3_aa: CASILQGETQYF; cdr3_nt: TGTGCCAGCATATTGCAGGGAGAGACCCAGTACTTC
clone_size: .; d_call: .; j_call: TRBJ2-7; v_call: TRBV7-9; cdr3_aa: CASTRGDTSYEQYF; cdr3_nt: TGTGCCAGCACCCGTGGGGACACCTCCTACGAGCAGTACTTC
clone_size: .; d_call: TRBD1; j_call: TRBJ1-5; v_call: TRBV7-8; cdr3_aa: CASSLGQGTGLEQPQHF; cdr3_nt: TGTGCCAGCAGCTTAGGTCAGGGGACAGGATTAGAGCAGCCCCAGCATTTT
clone_size: .; d_call: .; j_call: TRBJ2-7; v_call: TRBV6-2/TRBV6-3; cdr3_aa: CASSVHWGAYEQYF; cdr3_nt: TGTGCCAGCAGCGTTCATTGGGGGGCGTACGAGCAGTACTTC
clone_size: few; d_call: .; j_call: TRBJ1-6; v_call: TRBV5-1; cdr3_aa: CASSFAPVGLENSPLHF; cdr3_nt: TGCGCCAGCAGCTTTGCTCCGGTGGGGTTGGAGAATTCACCCCTCCACTTT
clone_size: few; d_call: .; j_call: TRBJ1-2; v_call: TRBV6-1; cdr3_aa: CASSERRSHYGYTF; cdr3_nt: TGTGCCAGCAGTGAGAGGCGAAGCCACTATGGCTACACCTTC
clone_size: .; d_call: TRBD2; j_call: TRBJ2-1; v_call: TRBV7-2; cdr3_aa: CASSSYLAGGLYNEQFF; cdr3_nt: TGTGCCAGCAGCTCTTATCTAGCGGGGGGGCTCTACAATGAGCAGTTCTTC
clone_size: .; d_call: .; j_call: TRBJ2-1; v_call: TRBV6-2/TRBV6-3; cdr3_aa: CASSYSGWTEFF; cdr3_nt: TGTGCCAGCAGTTACTCGGGCTGGACTGAGTTCTTC
clone_size: .; d_call: TRBD1; j_call: TRBJ2-3; v_call: TRBV6-2/TRBV6-3; cdr3_aa: CASSNRGSADTQYF; cdr3_nt: TGTGCCAGCAGTAACAGGGGTAGCGCAGATACGCAGTATTTT
clone_size: .; d_call: .; j_call: TRBJ2-4; v_call: TRBV5-1; cdr3_aa: CASTAGGSVLENIQYF; cdr3_nt: TGCGCCAGCACCGCTGGGGGGTCAGTGTTGGAAAACATTCAGTACTTC
clone_size: few; d_call: .; j_call: TRBJ2-1; v_call: TRBV6-1; cdr3_aa: CASSENGRVSNEQFF; cdr3_nt: TGTGCCAGCAGTGAAAACGGGAGAGTGAGCAATGAGCAGTTCTTC
clone_size: .; d_call: .; j_call: TRBJ1-5; v_call: TRBV6-1; cdr3_aa: CASSEVVAEGNQPQHF; cdr3_nt: TGTGCCAGCAGTGAAGTGGTCGCAGAAGGCAATCAGCCCCAGCATTTT
clone_size: .; d_call: .; j_call: TRBJ2-2; v_call: TRBV6-2/TRBV6-3; cdr3_aa: CASSYSIVVGELFF; cdr3_nt: TGTGCCAGCAGTTACTCGATTGTGGTCGGGGAGCTGTTTTTT
clone_size: once; d_call: TRBD1; j_call: TRBJ1-1; v_call: TRBV19; cdr3_aa: CASSPDRDRELVTEAFF; cdr3_nt: TGTGCCAGTAGTCCGGACCGGGACAGGGAATTAGTCACTGAAGCTTTCTTT
clone_size: .; d_call: TRBD1; j_call: TRBJ1-4; v_call: TRBV9; cdr3_aa: CASSGDREVEKLFF; cdr3_nt: TGTGCCAGCAGCGGAGACAGGGAGGTCGAAAAACTGTTTTTT
clone_size: .; d_call: .; j_call: TRBJ2-7; v_call: TRBV29-1; cdr3_aa: CSVGGRGSHEQYF; cdr3_nt: TGCAGCGTTGGCGGCCGGGGCTCACACGAGCAGTACTTC
clone_size: .; d_call: .; j_call: TRBJ1-5; v_call: TRBV24-1; cdr3_aa: CATSGGPNNQPQHF; cdr3_nt: TGTGCCACCAGTGGCGGGCCTAACAATCAGCCCCAGCATTTT
clone_size: .; d_call: TRBD2; j_call: TRBJ2-7; v_call: TRBV4-1; cdr3_aa: CASSQTTSGDYEQYF; cdr3_nt: TGCGCCAGCAGCCAAACGACTAGCGGGGACTACGAGCAGTACTTC
clone_size: .; d_call: .; j_call: TRBJ2-7; v_call: TRBV3-1/TRBV3-2; cdr3_aa: CASSPTGLYEQYF; cdr3_nt: TGTGCCAGCAGCCCAACAGGGTTGTACGAGCAGTACTTC
clone_size: .; d_call: TRBD2; j_call: TRBJ2-3; v_call: TRBV7-9; cdr3_aa: CASSSRGLEGDTQYF; cdr3_nt: TGTGCCAGCAGCTCCCGGGGACTAGAAGGAGATACGCAGTATTTT
clone_size: .; d_call: .; j_call: TRBJ1-1; v_call: TRBV7-6; cdr3_aa: CASSEDSRTEAFF; cdr3_nt: TGTGCCAGCAGCGAGGACAGCCGCACTGAAGCTTTCTTT
clone_size: .; d_call: .; j_call: TRBJ2-3; v_call: TRBV14; cdr3_aa: CASSHNRTRRDTQYF; cdr3_nt: TGTGCCAGCAGCCATAACAGGACTCGAAGAGATACGCAGTATTTT
clone_size: .; d_call: .; j_call: TRBJ2-2; v_call: TRBV27; cdr3_aa: CASSLSKGLSFNTGELFF; cdr3_nt: TGTGCCAGCAGTTTATCGAAGGGACTCAGCTTCAACACCGGGGAGCTGTTTTTT
clone_size: .; d_call: TRBD1; j_call: TRBJ2-2; v_call: TRBV4-3; cdr3_aa: CASSPGTGVYANTGELFF; cdr3_nt: TGCGCCAGCAGCCCGGGGACAGGGGTCTACGCGAACACCGGGGAGCTGTTTTTT
clone_size: .; d_call: .; j_call: TRBJ2-1; v_call: TRBV7-8; cdr3_aa: CASSLEGVSSYNEQFF; cdr3_nt: TGTGCCAGCAGCTTAGAAGGTGTGAGCTCCTACAATGAGCAGTTCTTC